This TCR beta chain was captured in a study of graft-versus-host responses after intestinal transplantation (dated by TCRdb to about 2021). Turning to the overall study: Recipients received multivisceral, liver-intestinal, or isolated intestinal transplants. All recipients received anti-thymocyte globulin induction followed by maintenance tacrolimus and steroids for roughly three years. After intestinal transplantation, graft-versus-host and host-versus-graft alloreactive T cell clones in the graft, circulation and bone marrow were tracked using bulk TCR-beta CDR3 sequencing. Rather than going through the commercial service, samples from a few later patients were sequenced in-house on an Illumina MiSeq and processed with MiXCR. The cohort enrolled 24 intestinal transplant recipients, one of whom was a retransplant, and a few patients without pretransplant specimens were excluded. Donor T cell macrochimerism was defined as a peak of at least 4% donor T cells among recipient peripheral blood mononuclear cells. Alloreactive clones were identified by sequencing pre-transplant mixed lymphocyte reaction products and comparing them with unstimulated pre-transplant donor and recipient T cells.

From the cysteine through the phenylalanine, the CDR3 covers 22 amino acids. The DNA shown is the 66-base CDR3, in frame from base 1. CDR1 and CDR2 are drawn from the germline V gene: SGHRS, YFSETQ. Clipping removes 7 bases from V and 3 bases from J, with 30 as the unmatched junction base count. Points the paper makes about the study in general: The relatively low number and heterogeneity of intestinal transplant patients limited the conclusions. In patients with donor T cell macrochimerism, the allografts had high GvH to HvG T cell clonal ratios. Early after transplant, declines in HvG clones were associated with peak levels of circulating GvH clones. GvH clones were detected in recipient bone marrow, and some appeared earlier in ileal mucosa or blood, consistent with an intestinal mucosal origin.

With respect to this clone: The record has no base qualities; no much larger clone is one base away.

The time point tag for this specimen amounts to: cells obtained before transplantation from donor or recipient. Mixed lymphocyte reactions plated around 200,000 CFSE-labeled pre-transplant responders with around 200,000 irradiated violet-dye-labeled stimulators and were cultured for more than five days. Proliferating CD3+CD4+CFSE-low and CD3+CD8+CFSE-low responder cells were FACS-sorted on a BD Influx sorter after the mixed lymphocyte reaction. The receptor library was made with the immunoSEQ multiplex PCR assay. In most patients, genomic DNA was isolated using the Qiagen DNeasy Blood and Tissue Kit and sent frozen to Adaptive Biotechnologies for TCR sequencing. High-throughput TCR-beta CDR3 sequencing of genomic DNA from most patients was performed by Adaptive Biotechnologies. The published analysis was carried out like this. Adaptive's ImmunoSEQ software supplied the TCR sequencing data for around 19 patients, while MiXCR and VDJtools were used to process a few other patients. CD4 versus CD8 sorting errors were corrected by removing sequences found in both subsets at a frequency ratio below 5:1. CDR3 nucleotide sequences shared by donor and recipient were removed because the origin of these sequences could not be assigned. To count as alloreactive, a clone needed at least 2-fold expansion over unstimulated cells and a minimum CFSE-low frequency of 0.002% (template counts) or 0.001% (read counts). Clones detected in sequenced pre-transplant spleen, lymph node, or MLR CFSE-low populations of the donor or recipient were defined as mappable. Cumulative frequency of alloreactive clones was calculated as a percentage of all sequences weighted by copy number. In its TCRdb copy, this immuneACCESS table keeps in-frame sequences only and misses some clones. Where compared with another copy, unresolved V genes explain less than half of these, and the others have no known cause. The V and J calls and the clone size are those of that table, but D and trimming were determined from the DNA. The sample table holds 20,000 or so clones, of which 33% were seen once. Of the sample, roughly 9.2% is held by the ten largest clones.

This material consisted of alloreactive CD8+ T cells from a mixed lymphocyte reaction culture, taken before intestinal transplant. In the paper's terms, the cell subset or site label means: CFSE-low proliferating T cells sorted from roughly six-day pre-transplant mixed lymphocyte reaction (GvH or HvG direction). Recombination connected TRBV5-1 to TRBJ2-1; the junction holds 8 bases that match TRBD1. This receptor was obtained from a human patient who received an intestinal transplant. The CDR3: CASSMSRGLSNSPKYLYNEQFF. Here is the DNA: TGCGCCAGCTCGATGAGCAGGGGGCTTAGCAATTCCCCAAAATATCTCTACAATGAGCAGTTCTTC.